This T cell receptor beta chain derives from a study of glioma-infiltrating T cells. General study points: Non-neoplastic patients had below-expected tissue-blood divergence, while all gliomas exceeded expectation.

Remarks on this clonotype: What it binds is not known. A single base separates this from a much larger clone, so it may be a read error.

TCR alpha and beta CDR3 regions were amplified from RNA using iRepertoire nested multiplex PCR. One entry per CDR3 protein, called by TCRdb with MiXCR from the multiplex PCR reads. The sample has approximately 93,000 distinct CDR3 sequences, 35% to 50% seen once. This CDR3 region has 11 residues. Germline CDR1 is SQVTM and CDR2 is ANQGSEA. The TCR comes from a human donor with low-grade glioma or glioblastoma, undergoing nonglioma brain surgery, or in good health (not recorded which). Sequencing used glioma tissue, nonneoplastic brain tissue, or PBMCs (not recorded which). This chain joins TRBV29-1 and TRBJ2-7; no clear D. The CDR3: CSGGWAYGQYF. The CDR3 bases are TGCAGCGGGGGATGGGCGTACGGGCAGTACTTC.